This TCR beta chain was captured by sequencing in a study of CD8 T cells in ankylosing spondylitis. V lost 5 bases and J lost 4; bases outside the gene matches: 4. The CDR3 runs 15 residues. TCRdb reanalysed the 5' RACE reads using MiXCR and keeps one entry per CDR3 protein. The repertoire holds some 140,000 distinct CDR3 sequences, with 7% to 10% as singletons. General study findings and limits: Enrichment of disease-linked clones was reportedly significant in matched ankylosing spondylitis synovial fluid. Blood of patients with ankylosing spondylitis appeared to be characterized by a TCR beta motif of fewer than 10 highly homologous variants.

With respect to this clonotype: Its specificity is not known.

The specimen was synovial fluid, either unsorted or a sorted T cell fraction (not recorded which). This TCR was sampled from a male donor with ankylosing spondylitis. The V and J genes are TRBV12-3 or TRBV12-4 and TRBJ2-5; TRBD2 matches 13 bases. The CDR3 loop is CASSLWTSGGETQYF. Here the CDR3 DNA reads TGTGCCAGCAGTCTTTGGACTAGCGGGGGAGAGACCCAGTACTTC.